Detailed here is one T cell receptor (beta chain). The antigen remains unidentified. Repertoires were generated with immunoSEQ multiplex PCR, while TCRdb's copy carries only in-frame clones and drops some. The sample yields about 130,000 clones, 65% to 85% seen once. Sample time point: blood 2 weeks post-SBRT. Treatment in this sample: 15 Gy SBRT to primary tumor, nephrectomy 4 weeks later. Clear cell pathology was present in this patient's renal cell carcinoma. Germline-derived CDR1 and CDR2 are WNHNN and SYGVQD (reference sequence). The V end was cut by 3 bases, the J end by 0 bases, with 7 bases between. The CDR3 length is 14 residues. This sample was taken from a study of radiation and T cells in renal cell carcinoma. In the study overall: Nephrectomy followed 15 Gy stereotactic body radiation by 4 weeks. Whole-study results and caveats: From baseline, blood top tumor clonotypes peaked at 2 weeks post-radiation. Without pretreatment biopsies, baseline tumor clonotype presence was undetermined.

V and J are TRBV10-1 and TRBJ2-3; D not certain. The source is a man aged 50-59 years with renal cell carcinoma. Sequencing used blood, obtained from a patient whose treatment included radiotherapy and nephrectomy. The CDR3 sequence is CASSEGTSTDTQYF. The CDR3 DNA reads TGCGCCAGCAGTGAAGGAACTAGCACAGATACGCAGTATTTT.